A single sample is the source of the 25 T cell receptor beta chains below, sequenced in a study of T cell therapy after organ transplantation. Only in-frame clones appear in the TCRdb table, and some are missing; sequencing was by immunoSEQ multiplex PCR. The table has over 20,000 clones, roughly 84% seen once; the top ten hold around a third. Their target antigens are unknown. Sample time point: 20-29 weeks after completion of therapy. Material: CD8+ T cells from blood, obtained after autologous CMV-specific T cell therapy. The receptors shown here come from a human patient who had received a solid organ transplant and had CMV disease. Certain T cells may be donor cells from the graft.

The chain links TRBV7-9 to TRBJ2-7; D is tentatively TRBD1 or TRBD2 (5 bases each). Germline V gene sequence: CDR1 SEHNR, CDR2 FQNEAQ (reference sequence). The CDR3 extends over 17 amino acids. Trimming took 4 bases from V and 5 from J, leaving 24 bases between them. Here the CDR3 reads CASSSGRVSGTNNEQYF. In DNA, the CDR3 is TGTGCCAGCAGCTCCGGACGGGTCAGTGGGACGAACAACGAGCAGTACTTC.

The J gene is TRBJ1-5, the V gene TRBV4-3; D unclear. This CDR3 spans 15 amino acids. Germline V gene sequence: CDR1 LGHNA, CDR2 YSLEER. V lost 1 base to trimming and J lost 5 bases, with 12 bases between them. The CDR3 nucleotides are TGCGCCAGCAGCCAAGGACGTGTAGGTGATCAGCCCCAGCATTTT. It specifies CASSQGRVGDQPQHF.

This clone appeared a single time. This chain uses TRBV25-1 with TRBJ1-3; no firm D call. V shed 2 bases and J shed 6 bases, with 8 bases lying between them. The CDR3 covers 13 residues. Per germline, CDR1 MGHDK and CDR2 SYGVNS. CDR3 DNA: TGTGCCAGCAGTGAAACGGGGATAAACACCATATATTTT. Translation gives CASSETGINTIYF.

The chain uses TRBV4-3 and TRBJ2-7, with D uncertain. The CDR3 length is 15 residues. The germline CDR1 and CDR2 sequences are LGHNA and YSLEER. V was pared by 0 bases and J by 3 bases, with 12 bases between. CDR3 in amino acids: CASSQDRSGIYEQYF. The CDR3 region has the DNA TGCGCCAGCAGCCAAGATAGGTCCGGAATCTACGAGCAGTACTTC.

V gene TRBV9 combines with J gene TRBJ1-2, with 10 bases identical to TRBD1. Germline loops: CDR1 SGDLS, CDR2 YYNGEE. V trimming: 3 bases; J trimming: 4 bases; junction bases outside the gene matches: 6. This CDR3 spans 15 amino acids. CDR3 bases: TGTGCCAGCAGCGAGGGGGACAGGGGCAGCTATGGCTACACCTTC. Amino acid sequence: CASSEGDRGSYGYTF. Full variable domain (rest looked up from reference TRBV9 and TRBJ1-2): DSGVTQTPKHLITATGQRVTLRCSPRSGDLSVYWYQQSLDQGLQFLIQYYNGEERAKGNILERFSAQQFPDLHSELNLSSLELGDSALYFCASSEGDRGSYGYTFGSGTRLTVV.

This clone was counted a few times. CDR3 protein: CSVEEEGIRSTEAFF. CDR3 DNA: TGCAGCGTTGAAGAAGAGGGGATAAGGAGCACTGAAGCTTTCTTT. The V and J genes are TRBV29-1 and TRBJ1-1; D is perhaps TRBD1 (5 bases). The V gene lost 0 bases and the J gene lost 4 bases, with 15 bases spanning the gap. Germline values: CDR1 SQVTM, CDR2 ANQGSEA. CDR3 size: 15 residues.

The J gene is TRBJ1-2, the V gene TRBV18, with a tentative D call TRBD1 (5 bases). The V gene's germline CDR1 is KGHSH and CDR2 LQKENI. The length of the CDR3 is 13 residues. Trimming removed 1 base at V and 4 bases at J, with 7 bases between. DNA of the CDR3: TGTGCCAGCTCACCACAGGGGATCTATGGCTACACCTTC. Amino acid sequence: CASSPQGIYGYTF.

This chain joins TRBV4-2 and TRBJ2-2; possibly TRBD1 for D (5 bases). V lost 6 bases to trimming and J lost 2 bases, with 7 bases between them. This CDR3 comprises 13 residues. Germline V CDR1 and CDR2: LGHNA, YNFKEQ. In DNA, the CDR3 is TGTGCCAGCAGGACAGACAACACCGGGGAGCTGTTTTTT. Its translation is CASRTDNTGELFF.

This clone was recorded only once. This chain uses TRBV19 with TRBJ2-3, with a possible D match to TRBD2 (6 bases). This CDR3 contains 15 residues. V lost 2 bases and J 0 bases, leaving 9 bases between the germline ends. Germline loops: CDR1 LNHDA, CDR2 SQIVND (reference sequence). In DNA, the CDR3 is TGTGCCAGTAGTATATGGCGGGGCAGCACAGATACGCAGTATTTT. This encodes CASSIWRGSTDTQYF.

The chain employs TRBV19 and TRBJ2-5, with D perhaps being TRBD1 or TRBD2 (6 bases each). The CDR3 runs 14 residues. Germline-derived CDR1 and CDR2 are LNHDA and SQIVND (reference sequence). V dropped 2 bases and J dropped 5 bases, with 12 bases sitting between them. CDR3 nucleotide sequence: TGTGCCAGTAGTATACGAGGGGGGAGCGAGACCCAGTACTTC. Encoded protein: CASSIRGGSETQYF.

The J gene is TRBJ2-1, the V gene TRBV4-1, with a weak D call TRBD1 (6 bases). V was cut by 3 bases and J by 7 bases, with 7 bases left in between. Germline V lookup: CDR1 MGHRA, CDR2 YSYEKL. This CDR3 spans 12 amino acids. The CDR3 sequence is CASSHGQNEQFF. CDR3 DNA sequence: TGCGCCAGCAGCCACGGACAGAATGAGCAGTTCTTC.

The rearrangement links TRBV9 to TRBJ2-7; 7 bases are a match to TRBD1. CDR3 length equals 14 residues. V dropped 4 bases and J dropped 4; count of bases not matched to a gene: 8. CDR1 and CDR2 from the germline V gene are SGDLS and YYNGEE. The CDR3 sequence is CASSSQDRAYEQYF. The CDR3 region has the DNA TGTGCCAGCAGCTCACAAGACAGGGCGTACGAGCAGTACTTC.

CDR3 sequence: CASSQKDYPRLVYNEQFF. In nucleotides, the CDR3 is TGTGCCAGCAGCCAAAAGGACTACCCGAGGCTCGTCTACAATGAGCAGTTCTTC. This rearrangement joins TRBV11-2 to TRBJ2-1; maybe TRBD2 (6 bases). V was shortened by 5 bases and J by 3 bases, with 23 bases between the two germline ends. From germline, CDR1 is SGHAT and CDR2 FQNNGV. The CDR3 is 18 residues long.

The rearrangement links TRBV7-9 to TRBJ2-2, with a tentative D call TRBD1 (6 bases). V was clipped by 10 bases and J by 6 bases, with 18 bases between them. Germline lookup yields CDR1 SEHNR and CDR2 FQNEAQ (reference sequence). This CDR3 contains 14 residues. The CDR3 spells CATLSTGFPGELFF. The CDR3 DNA follows: TGTGCCACCCTCTCCACAGGGTTTCCCGGGGAGCTGTTTTTT.

The CDR3 DNA reads as TGTGCCAGTAGTATACTTCGGGACAGGCTCATCATTCAGTACTTC. Protein: CASSILRDRLIIQYF. The V and J genes are TRBV19 and TRBJ2-4; the match to TRBD1 covers 8 bases. V shed 2 bases, J shed 9 bases, and the junction held 9 bases outside the gene matches. Germline V gene sequence: CDR1 LNHDA, CDR2 SQIVND (reference sequence). The CDR3 sequence is 15 residues long.

Of note for this clone: The sample has other DNA sequences that encode this CDR3 too. The rearrangement joins TRBV2 to TRBJ2-5; no definite D call. Germline CDR1 is SNHLY and CDR2 is FYNNEI. The ends were cut back, 0 bases at V and 0 bases at J, with 8 bases in the middle. The CDR3 runs 15 residues. CDR3 bases: TGTGCCAGCAGTGAAGCGCTAGGGTACCAAGAGACCCAGTACTTC. It translates to CASSEALGYQETQYF.

The rearrangement links TRBV19 to TRBJ2-3, with D uncertain. The germline V gene encodes CDR1 LNHDA and CDR2 SQIVND (reference sequence). V gave up 3 bases and J gave up 3 bases, with 7 bases separating them. This CDR3 contains 13 residues. The CDR3 loop reads CASSIWITDTQYF. As DNA, the CDR3 is TGTGCCAGTAGTATTTGGATAACAGATACGCAGTATTTT.

V gene TRBV5-6 combines with J gene TRBJ1-5; the D is unclear. Germline CDR1 reads SGHDT; CDR2 reads YYEEEE. V was trimmed by 3 bases and J by 2 bases, leaving 12 bases between them. This CDR3 has 15 residues. CDR3 sequence (DNA): TGTGCCAGCAGCTCCCCTGGGAGCGGCAATCAGCCCCAGCATTTT. Its protein product is CASSSPGSGNQPQHF.

V and J are TRBV10-3 and TRBJ2-2; no definite D call. Germline CDR1 reads ENHRY; CDR2 reads SYGVKD. V was clipped by 2 bases and J by 5 bases, with 6 bases between them. CDR3 length: 13 residues. The CDR3 here is CAISEGETGELFF. CDR3 in DNA: TGTGCCATCAGTGAGGGGGAAACCGGGGAGCTGTTTTTT.

J is TRBJ2-7 and V is TRBV11-3; 12 nucleotides match TRBD2. The CDR3 extends over 15 amino acids. V was clipped by 5 bases and J by 2 bases; unmatched bases: 4. Germline V gives CDR1 SGHNT, CDR2 YENEEA. The CDR3 DNA reads as TGTGCCAGCAGCAAGGCTAGCGGGGGGGCCTACGAGCAGTACTTC. Translated: CASSKASGGAYEQYF.

The chain carries TRBV28 and TRBJ2-3; possible D gene TRBD2, 5 bases. CDR1 is MDHEN, CDR2 SYDVKM, per germline. V lost 7 bases and J 0 bases, leaving 11 bases between the germline ends. The CDR3 consists of 14 residues. CDR3 protein: CASNLGESTDTQYF. The CDR3 bases are TGTGCCAGCAATTTGGGAGAGAGCACAGATACGCAGTATTTT.

This chain connects TRBV27 to TRBJ2-1, with D possibly matching TRBD1 (5 bases). This CDR3 spans 13 amino acids. In germline, CDR1 is MNHEY, CDR2 SMNVEV (reference sequence). V gave up 4 bases and J gave up 4 bases, with 8 bases separating them. This CDR3 is CASSSTAYNEQFF. CDR3 sequence (DNA): TGTGCCAGCAGTTCGACAGCTTACAATGAGCAGTTCTTC.

The chain employs TRBV4-1 and TRBJ1-5, with 12 bases fitting TRBD1. This CDR3 has 17 residues. V lost 4 bases and J lost 6; bases outside the gene matches: 10. In germline, CDR1 is MGHRA, CDR2 YSYEKL. Here the CDR3 DNA reads TGCGCCAGCAGCCGTTATCCGGGACAGGGGGCAGGTCAGCCCCAGCATTTT. Translating gives CASSRYPGQGAGQPQHF.

As for this clone: At one of its ends the junction is not consistent with the germline gene, which may arise from a read error. The chain is built from TRBV5-1 and TRBJ1-1; TRBD1 matches 8 bases. From germline, CDR1 is SGHRS and CDR2 YFSETQ. The CDR3 has 15 residues. CDR3 loop: CASSPEGTGNTEAFF. In nucleotides, the CDR3 is TGTGCCAGCAGCCCCGAAGGGACAGGGAACACTGAAGCTTTCTTT.

The chain uses TRBV6-5 and TRBJ2-3; the D is unclear. The germline V and J ends were trimmed by 2 bases and 4 bases, with 7 bases remaining between them. Germline loops: CDR1 MNHEY, CDR2 SVGAGI. The CDR3 has 13 residues. CDR3 bases: TGTGCCAGCAGTTACCTCACAGCAGATACGCAGTATTTT. Encoded protein: CASSYLTADTQYF.